Below, one T cell receptor beta chain is given with its context. Germline assignment: CDR1 SGHVS and CDR2 FQNEAQ. The CDR3 is 13 amino acids. The V end lost 2 bases, the J end lost 6 bases, and 10 bases lay between the germline ends. TCRdb passed the RT-PCR reads through MiXCR, listing each CDR3 protein once. Among more than 600,000 distinct CDR3 sequences listed, 14% were seen once. This sequence was found in a female donor in good health, serving as a healthy control. The source material was memory CD4+ T cells from blood. This rearrangement joins TRBV7-8 to TRBJ1-2, with D possibly being TRBD1 (5 bases). CDR3 nucleotide sequence: TGTGCCAGCAGCTTAAGGGGATTGGATGGCTACACCTTC. Its translation is CASSLRGLDGYTF.